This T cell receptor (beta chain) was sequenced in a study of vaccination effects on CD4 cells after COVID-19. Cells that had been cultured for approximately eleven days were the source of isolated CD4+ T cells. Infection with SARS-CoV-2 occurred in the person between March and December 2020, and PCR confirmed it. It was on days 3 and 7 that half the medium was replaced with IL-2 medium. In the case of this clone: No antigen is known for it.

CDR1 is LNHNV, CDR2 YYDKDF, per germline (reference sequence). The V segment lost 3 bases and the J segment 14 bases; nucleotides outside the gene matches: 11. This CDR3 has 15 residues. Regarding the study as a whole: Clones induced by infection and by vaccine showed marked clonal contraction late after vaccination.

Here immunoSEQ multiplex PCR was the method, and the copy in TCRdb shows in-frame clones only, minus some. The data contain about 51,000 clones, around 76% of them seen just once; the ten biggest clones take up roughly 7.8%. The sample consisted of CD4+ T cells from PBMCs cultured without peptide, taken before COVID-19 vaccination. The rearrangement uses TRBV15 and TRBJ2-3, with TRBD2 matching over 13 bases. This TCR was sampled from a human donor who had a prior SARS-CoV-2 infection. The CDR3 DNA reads TGTGCCACCAGCAGGACTAGCGGGGGGCCGGGTGAGGGGTATTTT. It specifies CATSRTSGGPGEGYF.